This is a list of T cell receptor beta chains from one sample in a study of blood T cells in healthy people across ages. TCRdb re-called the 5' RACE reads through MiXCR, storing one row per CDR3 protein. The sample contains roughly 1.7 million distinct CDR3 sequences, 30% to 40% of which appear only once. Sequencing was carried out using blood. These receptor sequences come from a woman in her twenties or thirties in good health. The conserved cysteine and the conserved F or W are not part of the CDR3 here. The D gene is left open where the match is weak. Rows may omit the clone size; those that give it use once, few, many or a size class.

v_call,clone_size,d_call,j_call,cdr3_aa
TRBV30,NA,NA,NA,AWSDGGPGYEQY
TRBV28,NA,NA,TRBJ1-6,ASSPSRDGGSPLH
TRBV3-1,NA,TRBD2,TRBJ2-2,ASSPGLANTGGLF
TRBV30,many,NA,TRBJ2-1,AWVNFRSYNEQF
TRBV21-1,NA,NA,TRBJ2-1,TSSHELGGGNRASGRLRNEQF
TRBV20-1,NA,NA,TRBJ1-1,SARGQQGNTEAF
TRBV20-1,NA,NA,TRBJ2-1,SASYLDRGREQF
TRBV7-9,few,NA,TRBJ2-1,ASSLVGGVFNEQF
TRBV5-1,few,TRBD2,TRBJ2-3,ASSQLARISTDTQY
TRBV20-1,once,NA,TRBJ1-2,SAITFLRELAYT
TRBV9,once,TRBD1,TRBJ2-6,ASSPSPGTGYGANVLT
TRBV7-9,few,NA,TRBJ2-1,ASSLGGFPTDEQF
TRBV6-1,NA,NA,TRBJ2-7,ASSDQGGAYEQY
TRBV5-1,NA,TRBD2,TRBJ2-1,ASSPSRTSGGANEQF
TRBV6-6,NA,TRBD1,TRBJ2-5,ASRAPRDRGETQY
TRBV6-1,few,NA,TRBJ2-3,ASSEGAGTQY
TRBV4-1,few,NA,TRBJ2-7,ASSQAVDFEQY
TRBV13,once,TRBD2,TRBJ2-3,ASSSSGRAFLGTQY
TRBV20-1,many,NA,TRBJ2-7,SASNRNHEQY
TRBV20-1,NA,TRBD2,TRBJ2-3,SARWASGLTDTQY
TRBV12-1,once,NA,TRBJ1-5,ASSPCGTGGSQPQH
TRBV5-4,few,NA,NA,ASSLSDHEQY
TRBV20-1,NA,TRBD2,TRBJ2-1,SARVSSGGERYNEQF
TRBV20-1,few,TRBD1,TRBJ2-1,SARQGFGVGNEQF
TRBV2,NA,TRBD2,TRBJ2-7,ASSGSGGAFYEQY
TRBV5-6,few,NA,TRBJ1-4,ASSFRATNEKLF
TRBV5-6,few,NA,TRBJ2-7,ASSSGYGEQY
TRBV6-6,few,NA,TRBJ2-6,ASRGRVIGGANVLT
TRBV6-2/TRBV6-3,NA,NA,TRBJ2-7,AGSNPPDSYEQY
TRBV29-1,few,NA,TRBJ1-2,SVGAGFAYGYT
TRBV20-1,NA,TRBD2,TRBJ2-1,SARDPEGGQNEQF
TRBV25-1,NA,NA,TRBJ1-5,ASSEWISNQPQH
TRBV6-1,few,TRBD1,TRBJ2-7,ASSEGTGRPYEQY
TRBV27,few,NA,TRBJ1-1,ANSGSGKIMNTEAF
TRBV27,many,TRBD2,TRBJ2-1,ASSGTSAYNEQF
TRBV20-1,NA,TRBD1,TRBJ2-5,SAQFRGRETQY
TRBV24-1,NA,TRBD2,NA,ATSDGAGGPYNEQY
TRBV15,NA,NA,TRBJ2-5,ATSRPLTGRETQY
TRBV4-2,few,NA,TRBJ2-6,ASSQVSPDSGANVLT
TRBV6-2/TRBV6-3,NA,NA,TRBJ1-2,ASSYAQGKTNYDYT
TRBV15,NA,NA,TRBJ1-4,ATSRDGQKNEKLF
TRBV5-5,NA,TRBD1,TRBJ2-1,ASTKRDRGEGEQF
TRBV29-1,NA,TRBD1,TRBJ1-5,SGQTGDQPQH
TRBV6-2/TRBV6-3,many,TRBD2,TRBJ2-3,ASSYASGGTDTQY
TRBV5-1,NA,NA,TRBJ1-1,ASSLSAGPDTEAF
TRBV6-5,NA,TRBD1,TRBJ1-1,ASRRDRGEAF
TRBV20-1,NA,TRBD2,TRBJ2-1,SARVAGRSYNEQF
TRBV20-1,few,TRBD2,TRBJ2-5,SAHTSGTIGETQY
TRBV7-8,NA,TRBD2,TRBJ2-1,ASSLAGSGGYNEQF
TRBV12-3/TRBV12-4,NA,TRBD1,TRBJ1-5,ASKTGVFSNQPQH
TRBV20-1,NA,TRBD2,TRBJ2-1,SAVGLADLLSYNEQF
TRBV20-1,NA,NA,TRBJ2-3,SASPGTGLMNTQY
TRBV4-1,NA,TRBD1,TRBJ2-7,ASSLHGQGAYEQY
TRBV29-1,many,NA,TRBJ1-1,SVERVSGTEAF
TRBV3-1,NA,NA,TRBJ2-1,ASSQVLGSYNEQF
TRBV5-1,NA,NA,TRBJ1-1,ASSLDRAVTEAF
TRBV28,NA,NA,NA,ASSLFVEGSYEQY
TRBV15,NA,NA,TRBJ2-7,ATSRDLTQSSYEQY
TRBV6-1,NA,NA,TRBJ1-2,ASSETGTSGGYT
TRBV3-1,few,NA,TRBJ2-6,ASSQGNSGANVLT